This entry lists 23 T cell receptor beta chains sequenced from one sample in a study of T cells expressing NK-cell markers. TCRdb reanalyzed the 5' RACE reads, giving one entry per CDR3 protein sequence and no DNA. This listing includes roughly 430,000 distinct CDR3 sequences. The sample consisted of blood T cells: a sorted CD56 or NKG2C T cell subset, CD4+ or CD8+ T cells, or bulk PBMC T cells (not recorded which). These receptors were taken from a woman aged 18-69 years in good health.

The chain uses TRBV20-1 and TRBJ2-1. The CDR3 sequence is 14 residues long. Germline values: CDR1 DFQATT, CDR2 SNEGSKA (reference sequence). The CDR3 sequence: CSARDQANYNEQFF.

V gene TRBV19 combines with J gene TRBJ2-2; TCRdb picks TRBD1, but there is no DNA to check that call. Germline V lookup: CDR1 LNHDA, CDR2 SQIVND (reference sequence). The CDR3 has 15 amino acids. CDR3 amino acids: CASSMGTTYTGELFF.

J is TRBJ2-5 and V is TRBV27; the TCRdb D gene call, TRBD1, has no DNA to confirm it. The CDR3 extends over 14 amino acids. Per the germline V gene, CDR1 is MNHEY and CDR2 is SMNVEV (reference sequence). The CDR3 loop is CASSKPGRGETQYF.

CDR3 amino acids: CASRSGQALPEAFF. The chain has TRBV7-2 and TRBJ1-1; the TCRdb D gene call, TRBD1, has no DNA to confirm it. The CDR3 consists of 14 residues. CDR1 SGHTA and CDR2 FQGNSA come from the germline V gene.

This chain links TRBV6-5 with TRBJ2-5; TCRdb returns TRBD2, unconfirmable since there is no DNA. This CDR3 is built from 18 residues. Per the germline V gene, CDR1 is MNHEY and CDR2 is SVGAGI. CDR3: CASSYSVGERGEGETQYF.

V and J are TRBV29-1 and TRBJ2-7. CDR1 is SQVTM, CDR2 ANQGSEA, per germline. The CDR3 runs 12 residues. This chain's CDR3 is CSVDEGSYEQYF.

The chain is built from TRBV20-1 and TRBJ1-1; TCRdb picks TRBD1, but there is no DNA to check that call. This CDR3 has 14 residues. Germline V gene data show CDR1 as DFQATT and CDR2 as SNEGSKA (reference sequence). CDR3 sequence reads: CSARLRGPNTEAFF.

The chain carries TRBV6-1 and TRBJ1-1; TCRdb proposes TRBD1, but this gene call is untestable without DNA. Germline V CDR1 and CDR2: MNHNS, SASEGT. The CDR3 length is 15 residues. CDR3 region: CASRPDRGGNTEAFF.

V gene TRBV7-3 combines with J gene TRBJ1-1; TCRdb gives TRBD1 as the D gene, but with no DNA this cannot be confirmed. CDR1 and CDR2 (germline): SGHTA, FQGTGA. CDR3 length: 17 amino acids. This CDR3 reads CASSPGTISRLGTEAFF.

This rearrangement joins TRBV11-2 to TRBJ2-3; TCRdb names TRBD1, which stays unverified in the absence of DNA. CDR3 length: 18 amino acids. The germline V gene has CDR1 SGHAT and CDR2 FQNNGV. This CDR3 reads CASSLDPGGKIGTDTQYF.

The gene calls are TRBV12-3 or TRBV12-4 and TRBJ2-1; TCRdb designates TRBD2, a call that cannot be tested without DNA. This CDR3 contains 16 residues. The CDR3 is CASSWERGAGYNEQFF.

The chain employs TRBV12-3 or TRBV12-4 and TRBJ2-3. The CDR3 is 13 residues long. The CDR3 region is CASRLTATDTQYF.

The chain's CDR3 is CASSQGQGSTDTQYF. V gene TRBV7-2 combines with J gene TRBJ2-3; TCRdb calls TRBD1, which cannot be checked without DNA. The CDR3 spans 15 residues. Germline assignment: CDR1 SGHTA and CDR2 FQGNSA.

This rearrangement joins TRBV12-3 or TRBV12-4 to TRBJ1-6; TCRdb indicates TRBD1, and absent DNA this call remains unverified. This CDR3 has 15 residues. CDR3 residues: CASSYLGQNNSPLHF.

The rearrangement uses TRBV29-1 and TRBJ2-1; TCRdb indicates TRBD2, and absent DNA this call remains unverified. Germline V CDR1 and CDR2: SQVTM, ANQGSEA. The CDR3 spans 13 residues. CDR3 protein: CSVDVRASREQFF.

V is TRBV18 and J is TRBJ1-3; the TRBD1 assignment by TCRdb is unverifiable without DNA. Per germline, CDR1 KGHSH and CDR2 LQKENI. The CDR3 is 16 residues long. CDR3 residues: CASSPAGQGTGNTIYF.

This sequence joins TRBV6-2 or TRBV6-3 and TRBJ2-2; the TCRdb D gene call, TRBD2, has no DNA to confirm it. Germline CDR1 is MNHEY and CDR2 is SVGEGT. CDR3 length equals 21 residues. CDR3 residues: CASSYPGLAGAFIPNTGELFF.

The chain links TRBV5-1 to TRBJ2-7. CDR1 and CDR2 from the germline V gene are SGHRS and YFSETQ. The CDR3 has 12 residues. CDR3 residues: CASSLAEGKPYF.

This chain connects TRBV2 to TRBJ1-2; the D gene TCRdb calls, TRBD1, cannot be checked with no DNA. This CDR3 is built from 12 residues. CDR1 is SNHLY, CDR2 FYNNEI, per germline. CDR3 residues: CASTPDSHGYTF.

The chain carries TRBV20-1 and TRBJ2-7. Germline-derived CDR1 and CDR2 are DFQATT and SNEGSKA (reference sequence). The CDR3 has 13 residues. CDR3 loop: CSASWMADFGQYF.

The chain has TRBV20-1 and TRBJ2-5; TCRdb outputs TRBD2, but without DNA this stays unchecked. CDR1 DFQATT and CDR2 SNEGSKA come from the germline V gene (reference sequence). The CDR3 length is 15 residues. CDR3 loop: CSAPLAGGFQETQYF.

The chain has TRBV12-3 or TRBV12-4 and TRBJ1-2. The CDR3 sequence is 13 residues long. The CDR3 region is CASSLRDLGGYTF.

The rearrangement uses TRBV18 and TRBJ2-2; as DNA is missing, the TRBD1 call by TCRdb cannot be tested. CDR1 is KGHSH and CDR2 is LQKENI in the germline V gene. The length of the CDR3 is 16 residues. This chain's CDR3 is CASSPSGTGATGELFF.